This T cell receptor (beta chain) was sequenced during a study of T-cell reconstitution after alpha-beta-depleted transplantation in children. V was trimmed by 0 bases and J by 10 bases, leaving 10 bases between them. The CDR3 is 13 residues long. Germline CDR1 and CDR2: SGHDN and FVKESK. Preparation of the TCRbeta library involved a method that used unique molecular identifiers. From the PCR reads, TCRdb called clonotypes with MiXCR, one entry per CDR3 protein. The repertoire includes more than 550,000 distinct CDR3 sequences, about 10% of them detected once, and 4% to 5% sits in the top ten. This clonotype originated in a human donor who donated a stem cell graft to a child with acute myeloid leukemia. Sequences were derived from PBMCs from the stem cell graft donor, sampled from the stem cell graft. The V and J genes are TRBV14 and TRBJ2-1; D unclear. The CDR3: CASSQDLVTEQFF. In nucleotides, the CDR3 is TGTGCCAGCAGCCAAGATCTGGTCACCGAGCAGTTCTTC. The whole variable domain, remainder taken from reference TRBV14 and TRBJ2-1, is EAGVTQFPSHSVIEKGQTVTLRCDPISGHDNLYWYRRVMGKEIKFLLHFVKESKQDESGMPNNRFLAERTGGTYSTLKVQPAELEDSGVYFCASSQDLVTEQFFGPGTRLTVL.